The clone carrying this TCR beta chain was seen only a few times. The antigen remains unidentified. What was sequenced were expressed TCRB transcripts, since all of the isolated RNA had been reverse transcribed. Some clones are missing from TCRdb's copy, which holds only in-frame ones; the method was immunoSEQ multiplex PCR. This table has around 140,000 clones, about 10% appearing once. The source of the sample is a study of beta chain features in type 1 diabetes. At the level of the study: Healthy donors and patients showed comparable age, gender and cell yields. Study observations and caveats: Fewer junction insertions and more nucleotide deletions appeared in type 1 diabetes patients. There was no resolution here of whether HLA type influences TCRB rearrangement. Within each of all four CD4+ subsets, Type 1 diabetes patients had TCRB CDR3s that were moderately but significantly shorter.

This receptor was taken from a man aged 25 to 40 with type 1 diabetes. Source material: central memory CD4+ T cells from blood.

CDR3 in amino acids: CASSYRDRSRPGELFF. CDR3 sequence (DNA): TGTGCCAGCAGTTACCGGGACAGAAGTCGGCCCGGGGAGCTGTTTTTT. The chain employs TRBV6-5 and TRBJ2-2, with TRBD1 matching over 7 bases. Germline CDR1 reads MNHEY; CDR2 reads SVGAGI. With V trimmed by 2 bases and J by 6 bases, 9 bases remained unmatched. CDR3 size: 16 residues.